A single sample is the source of the 27 T cell receptor beta chains below, sequenced in a study of blood T cell repertoires in COVID-19. Produced via immunoSEQ multiplex PCR; TCRdb's table is partial and in-frame only. Among tens of thousands of clones listed, around four fifths were seen once. The sequenced sample was peripheral blood. Receptors were obtained from a woman aged 60-75 years with acute or convalescent COVID-19.

The J gene is TRBJ1-1, the V gene TRBV2; the D gene is possibly TRBD1 (5 bases). V gave up 5 bases and J gave up 1 base, with 8 bases separating them. Germline V gene data show CDR1 as SNHLY and CDR2 as FYNNEI. The CDR3 consists of 13 residues. CDR3 sequence (DNA): TGTGCCAGCAGTACGACAGAGAACACTGAAGCTTTCTTT. Protein: CASSTTENTEAFF.

The rearrangement joins TRBV5-4 to TRBJ2-7; tentatively, D is TRBD1 (5 bases). CDR1 and CDR2 (germline): SGHNT, YYREEE (reference sequence). Trimming removed 10 bases at V and 0 bases at J, with 14 bases between. The length of the CDR3 is 13 residues. The CDR3 sequence is CAYMAQDSYEQYF. CDR3 bases: TGTGCCTATATGGCACAGGACTCCTACGAGCAGTACTTC.

This sequence joins TRBV4-1 and TRBJ2-7; 8 positions match TRBD2. CDR1 is MGHRA, CDR2 YSYEKL, per germline. V was clipped by 2 bases and J by 6 bases; unmatched bases: 18. This CDR3 comprises 18 residues. CDR3 sequence (DNA): TGCGCCAGCAGCCAACACCCAGTAAGGTCGGGGGGGCCGGTCGAGCAGTACTTC. It yields the protein CASSQHPVRSGGPVEQYF.

This clone was seen only a few times. V usage is TRBV7-8 and J usage is TRBJ1-4; possible D gene TRBD1, 5 bases. The CDR3 totals 13 residues. The germline V gene encodes CDR1 SGHVS and CDR2 FQNEAQ. With 3 bases removed from V and 7 bases from J, the gap between germline ends came to 9 bases. CDR3 sequence: CASSLGPGEKLFF. The DNA of the CDR3 is TGTGCCAGCAGCTTGGGGCCGGGTGAAAAACTGTTTTTT.

This chain uses TRBV6-5 with TRBJ2-3; TRBD2 matches 8 bases. CDR1 and CDR2 from the germline V gene are MNHEY and SVGAGI. This CDR3 spans 15 amino acids. V was pared by 5 bases and J by 4 bases, with 8 bases of the junction left unmatched. The CDR3 spells CASSRGLAVPDTQYF. The CDR3 nucleotides read TGTGCCAGCAGTCGAGGACTAGCAGTACCAGATACGCAGTATTTT.

The J gene is TRBJ2-2, the V gene TRBV5-1, with D perhaps TRBD2 (5 bases). The CDR3 totals 14 residues. Germline V gene sequence: CDR1 SGHRS, CDR2 YFSETQ. The V end lost 2 bases, the J end lost 7 bases, and 12 bases lay between the germline ends. The chain's CDR3 is CASSLGLEVGELFF. CDR3 in DNA: TGCGCCAGCAGCTTAGGACTCGAGGTCGGGGAGCTGTTTTTT.

The chain links TRBV10-3 to TRBJ1-1; 7 nucleotides align to TRBD1. This CDR3 spans 13 amino acids. The V and J ends lost 8 bases and 3 bases, in that order; junction bases with no gene match: 6. The V gene's germline CDR1 is ENHRY and CDR2 SYGVKD. The CDR3 reads CAIGTEGYTEAFF. CDR3 DNA: TGTGCCATCGGGACAGAGGGGTACACTGAAGCTTTCTTT.

The rearrangement joins TRBV19 to TRBJ1-3; TRBD1 agrees at 9 bases. Germline CDR1 reads LNHDA; CDR2 reads SQIVND (reference sequence). Trimming took 4 bases from V and 4 from J; bases not matched to a gene: 2. The CDR3 loop spans 14 amino acids. CDR3: CASSTGTGGNTIYF. In DNA form, the CDR3 reads TGTGCCAGTAGTACCGGGACAGGGGGAAACACCATATATTTT.

This chain joins TRBV10-2 and TRBJ2-2; 7 bases are a match to TRBD1. V dropped 6 bases and J dropped 4; count of bases not matched to a gene: 11. Germline CDR1 and CDR2: WSHSY and SAAADI. This CDR3 has 16 residues. In nucleotides, the CDR3 is TGCGCCAGCAGGTCCCAGAGGGGGCGGACCACCGGGGAGCTGTTTTTT. It translates to CASRSQRGRTTGELFF.

V gene TRBV3-1 (or the pseudogene TRBV3-2) combines with J gene TRBJ2-1; the match to TRBD2 covers 9 bases. Trimming removed 1 base from V and 7 bases from J; junction bases left unmatched: 8. The germline V gene encodes CDR1 LGHDT and CDR2 YNNKEL (reference sequence). The CDR3 has 16 amino acids. The chain's CDR3 is CASSQALAGTGNEQFF. Here the CDR3 DNA reads TGTGCCAGCAGCCAAGCCCTAGCGGGGACGGGAAATGAGCAGTTCTTC.

The chain recombines TRBV2 with TRBJ2-4; D is perhaps TRBD1 (5 bases). Germline CDR1 and CDR2: SNHLY and FYNNEI. V was clipped by 6 bases and J by 0 bases, with 15 bases between them. This CDR3 contains 16 residues. CDR3 bases: TGTGCCAGCAGAAAGGACAACCGATTAGCCAAAAACATTCAGTACTTC. Translated: CASRKDNRLAKNIQYF.

The gene calls are TRBV19 and TRBJ1-4; 9 bases are a match to TRBD1. Germline CDR1 and CDR2: LNHDA and SQIVND (reference sequence). The V gene end was trimmed by 3 bases and the J gene end by 7 bases; junction bases not matched to a gene: 12. The CDR3 length is 17 residues. CDR3 residues: CASSIPGQGRSGEKLFF. The CDR3 bases are TGTGCCAGTAGTATTCCGGGACAGGGAAGGTCTGGTGAAAAACTGTTTTTT.

The chain carries TRBV2 and TRBJ1-4; D may be TRBD1 (5 bases). V dropped 4 bases and J dropped 5 bases, with 14 bases sitting between them. This CDR3 has 15 residues. In germline, CDR1 is SNHLY, CDR2 FYNNEI. This CDR3 is CASSATGLSNEKLFF. The CDR3 region has the DNA TGTGCCAGCAGTGCGACGGGACTTTCAAATGAAAAACTGTTTTTT.

The chain couples TRBV6-5 to TRBJ1-1, with TRBD1 as a possible D gene (5 bases). CDR3 length: 13 residues. Germline values: CDR1 MNHEY, CDR2 SVGAGI. The V end was cut by 7 bases, the J end by 5 bases, with 14 bases between. This CDR3 is CASNSGGETEAFF. The CDR3 DNA reads as TGTGCCAGCAATTCGGGGGGGGAAACTGAAGCTTTCTTT.

The rearrangement links TRBV7-3 to TRBJ2-1; 8 bases match TRBD2. Per germline, CDR1 SGHTA and CDR2 FQGTGA. J was trimmed by 8 bases and V by 5 bases; bases with no gene match: 8. CDR3 length equals 14 residues. CDR3 nucleotides: TGTGCCAGCAGCCATGGACTAGCCGGAGATGAGCAGTTCTTC. This encodes CASSHGLAGDEQFF. Together with reference TRBV7-3 and TRBJ2-1, the CDR3 gives the full variable domain: GAGVSQTPSNKVTEKGKYVELRCDPISGHTALYWYRQSLGQGPEFLIYFQGTGAADDSGLPNDRFFAVRPEGSVSTLKIQRTERGDSAVYLCASSHGLAGDEQFFGPGTRLTVL.

This chain links TRBV7-8 with TRBJ2-3; a possible D gene is TRBD2 (7 bases). This CDR3 is 16 amino acids long. Germline lookup yields CDR1 SGHVS and CDR2 FQNEAQ. The V and J ends lost 4 bases and 1 base respectively, with 15 bases between them. The CDR3 reads CASSSAKGGGTDTQYF. As DNA, the CDR3 is TGTGCCAGCAGCTCAGCGAAAGGGGGGGGCACAGATACGCAGTATTTT. The full variable domain, completed using reference TRBV7-8 and TRBJ2-3, is GAGVSQSPRYKVAKRGQDVALRCDPISGHVSLFWYQQALGQGPEFLTYFQNEAQLDKSGLPSDRFFAERPEGSVSTLKIQRTQQEDSAVYLCASSSAKGGGTDTQYFGPGTRLTVL.

This chain uses TRBV7-8 with TRBJ2-2; D is possibly TRBD2 (6 bases). From germline, CDR1 is SGHVS and CDR2 FQNEAQ. Trimming took off 4 bases at V and 6 bases at J, with 18 bases between the two ends. This CDR3 spans 16 amino acids. The CDR3 loop reads CASSSRLVVLPGELFF. The CDR3 bases are TGTGCCAGCAGCTCCCGACTAGTAGTTTTGCCCGGGGAGCTGTTTTTT.

The chain recombines TRBV5-3 with TRBJ2-3; D may be TRBD2 (6 bases). TRBV5-3 is an ORF, with its function uncertain. CDR3 length equals 17 residues. V was cut by 0 bases and J by 0 bases, with 14 bases left in between. In DNA, the CDR3 is TGTGCCAGAAGCTTGGTAGCGGAGAGGGCTAGCACAGATACGCAGTATTTT. This translates into CARSLVAERASTDTQYF.

The chain joins TRBV18 to TRBJ2-5; D perhaps matches TRBD1 (5 bases). Germline V gene data show CDR1 as KGHSH and CDR2 as LQKENI. There are 15 residues in the CDR3. V was clipped by 4 bases and J by 1 base, with 13 bases between them. CDR3 sequence: CASSQSTGIQETQYF. In DNA, the CDR3 is TGTGCCAGCTCACAGAGCACAGGAATCCAAGAGACCCAGTACTTC.

The table lists this clone with many counts. This sequence joins TRBV6-1 and TRBJ1-2; possibly TRBD1 for D (5 bases). Per the germline V gene, CDR1 is MNHNS and CDR2 is SASEGT. Trimming pared 2 bases from V and 2 bases from J, leaving 12 bases between. The CDR3 has 15 amino acids. CDR3 in amino acids: CASSEFVAGNYGYTF. For the CDR3, the DNA is TGTGCCAGCAGTGAATTTGTGGCAGGGAACTATGGCTACACCTTC.

This chain uses TRBV5-6 with TRBJ1-3; D call uncertain. V lost 7 bases and J 0 bases, leaving 8 bases between the germline ends. CDR1 is SGHDT and CDR2 is YYEEEE in the germline V gene. The CDR3 is 13 amino acids. In DNA form, the CDR3 reads TGTGCCAGCTACAGCATCTCTGGAAACACCATATATTTT. Residues: CASYSISGNTIYF.

V gene TRBV5-4 combines with J gene TRBJ2-1, with 7 bases fitting TRBD2. Losses at the gene ends were 4 bases for V and 0 bases for J; bases not matched to a gene: 7. This CDR3 region has 16 residues. Germline CDR1 reads SGHNT; CDR2 reads YYREEE (reference sequence). The chain's CDR3 is CASSEKSGVSYNEQFF. For the CDR3, the DNA is TGTGCCAGCAGCGAGAAAAGCGGGGTCTCCTACAATGAGCAGTTCTTC.

J is TRBJ1-1 and V is TRBV4-2, with D perhaps TRBD1 (5 bases). V was clipped by 1 base and J by 1 base, with 7 bases between them. The CDR3 runs 14 residues. Germline V CDR1 and CDR2: LGHNA, YNFKEQ. The CDR3 sequence: CASSQAGENTEAFF. The CDR3 DNA reads as TGTGCCAGCAGCCAAGCGGGGGAGAACACTGAAGCTTTCTTT.

V usage is TRBV28 and J usage is TRBJ2-7; D might be TRBD2 (7 bases). CDR3 size: 15 residues. Germline V gene lookup returns CDR1 MDHEN and CDR2 SYDVKM. V lost 0 bases, J lost 0 bases, and 9 bases lay in between. The CDR3 is CASSLWGGASYEQYF. CDR3 bases: TGTGCCAGCAGTTTATGGGGGGGGGCCTCCTACGAGCAGTACTTC.

The rearrangement uses TRBV25-1 and TRBJ1-3; a possible D gene is TRBD1 (5 bases). V lost 2 bases and J 2 bases, leaving 10 bases between the germline ends. The CDR3 runs to 15 residues. CDR1 and CDR2 from the germline V gene are MGHDK and SYGVNS. In DNA, the CDR3 is TGTGCCAGCAGTGAACGAGCGGGGCCTGGAAACACCATATATTTT. Amino acid sequence: CASSERAGPGNTIYF.

The chain is built from TRBV7-2 and TRBJ2-3; 13 bases agree with TRBD2. V shed 5 bases and J 3 bases; nucleotides not matched to a gene: 2. The germline V gene has CDR1 SGHTA and CDR2 FQGNSA. The CDR3 totals 15 residues. Written as DNA, the CDR3 is TGTGCCAGCAGCAGGGGACTAGCGGGGACAGATACGCAGTATTTT. Translated, it gives CASSRGLAGTDTQYF.

In its sample, this clone was seen once. The chain carries TRBV7-9 and TRBJ1-2; 10 nucleotides match TRBD1. Germline CDR1 and CDR2: SEHNR and FQNEAQ (reference sequence). This CDR3 is 18 amino acids long. V was clipped by 5 bases and J by 2 bases; unmatched bases: 14. The CDR3 spells CASSQPPARTGGNYGYTF. The CDR3 DNA is TGTGCCAGCAGCCAACCCCCCGCCCGGACAGGGGGGAACTATGGCTACACCTTC. The variable domain in full, with the rest retrieved from reference TRBV7-9 and TRBJ1-2, is DTGVSQNPRHKITKRGQNVTFRCDPISEHNRLYWYRQTLGQGPEFLTYFQNEAQLEKSRLLSDRFSAERPKGSFSTLEIQRTEQGDSAMYLCASSQPPARTGGNYGYTFGSGTRLTVV.